This note documents a single T cell receptor (beta chain) sequence. Its antigen is undetermined. The CDR3 is 15 amino acids. The germline V and J ends were trimmed by 7 bases and 0 bases, with 10 bases remaining between them. Germline V gene data show CDR1 as MDHEN and CDR2 as SYDVKM. These data are taken from a study of cytomegalovirus exposure and HLA in healthy donors. Study-level results: Researchers reported that a few CMV-associated chains were confirmed in vitro as CMV antigen-specific. Cytomegalovirus association was listed for 150 to 200 TCR beta chains. Rarity marked most TCR sequences, yet some public TCRs occurred in many donors.

Among the roughly 110 subjects of the validation cohort, separate from the roughly 600-subject first cohort, were the donors. The data were produced by immunoSEQ multiplex PCR, yet TCRdb's version contains in-frame clones alone and is incomplete. Of 130,000 or so clones in the sample, over 85% were seen once. The chain is built from TRBV28 and TRBJ1-6, with D hard to call. The sequence derives from a man aged 25 to 40 in good health and CMV-seronegative. Specimen: PBMCs. The CDR3: CASKADPSYNSPLHF. The CDR3 nucleotides are TGTGCCAGCAAAGCGGACCCCTCCTATAATTCACCCCTCCACTTT.